The rows below give T cell receptor beta chains drawn from one sample of a study of naive and memory T cell subsets. TCRdb called the UMI-ligation and nested PCR reads again in MiXCR, with one record for every CDR3 protein. The sample holds about 140,000 distinct CDR3 sequences, 15% to 25% seen once. The sample taken for sequencing was naive CD8+ T cells from blood. These receptors were collected from a human donor in good health. CDR3s include the opening cysteine and the closing phenylalanine or tryptophan. Fields, in order: CDR3 DNA, CDR3 protein, J gene, clone size, D gene, V gene. The D gene is left open where the match is weak. The listing skips clone size in some rows; elsewhere it reads once, few, many or a size class.

cdr3_nt: TGCGCCAGCAGCCTCACCGGGACAGGGGTCTATGGCTACACCTTC; cdr3_aa: CASSLTGTGVYGYTF; j_call: TRBJ1-2; clone_size: once; d_call: TRBD1; v_call: TRBV4-3
cdr3_nt: TGTGCCAGCAGTCTCACCTACCGGGGACTCCCGGTCGATGAGCAGTTCTTC; cdr3_aa: CASSLTYRGLPVDEQFF; j_call: TRBJ2-1; clone_size: few; d_call: NA; v_call: TRBV28
cdr3_nt: TGTGCCAGCTTGGCTCCATTGTCGACAGATACGCAGTATTTT; cdr3_aa: CASLAPLSTDTQYF; j_call: TRBJ2-3; clone_size: few; d_call: NA; v_call: TRBV6-6
cdr3_nt: TGTGCCAGCAGCTTGTCAAGTGAGGGAGAAAAACTGTTTTTT; cdr3_aa: CASSLSSEGEKLFF; j_call: TRBJ1-4; clone_size: NA; d_call: NA; v_call: TRBV5-6
cdr3_nt: TGTGCCAGCAGCTTAGAAGTCGTAAACACTGAAGCTTTCTTT; cdr3_aa: CASSLEVVNTEAFF; j_call: TRBJ1-1; clone_size: NA; d_call: NA; v_call: TRBV11-2
cdr3_nt: TGTGCCAGCAGTGTGCTGGCGGCAGACATGAACACTGAAGCTTTCTTT; cdr3_aa: CASSVLAADMNTEAFF; j_call: TRBJ1-1; clone_size: NA; d_call: NA; v_call: TRBV27
cdr3_nt: TGCAGCGTTGAGTACAGGGTCAATGAGCAGTTCTTC; cdr3_aa: CSVEYRVNEQFF; j_call: TRBJ2-1; clone_size: NA; d_call: NA; v_call: TRBV29-1
cdr3_nt: TGTGCCAGCAGCCACTTCAATGAGCAGTTCTTC; cdr3_aa: CASSHFNEQFF; j_call: TRBJ2-1; clone_size: NA; d_call: NA; v_call: TRBV27
cdr3_nt: TGTGCCACCAGCAGAGAAGTAGAGACCCAGTACTTC; cdr3_aa: CATSREVETQYF; j_call: TRBJ2-5; clone_size: few; d_call: NA; v_call: TRBV15
cdr3_nt: TGTGCCAGCAGTAAAAGTTTATGGACGATAAGGGAGGGCAATCAGCCCCAGCATTTT; cdr3_aa: CASSKSLWTIREGNQPQHF; j_call: TRBJ1-5; clone_size: few; d_call: NA; v_call: TRBV28
cdr3_nt: TGCAGCGTTGATGGGGTAGAGACTAGCACAGATACGCAGTATTTT; cdr3_aa: CSVDGVETSTDTQYF; j_call: TRBJ2-3; clone_size: few; d_call: NA; v_call: TRBV29-1
cdr3_nt: TGTGCCAGCAGTTACGACAGGGAAGGCAATCAGCCCCAGCATTTT; cdr3_aa: CASSYDREGNQPQHF; j_call: TRBJ1-5; clone_size: few; d_call: TRBD1; v_call: TRBV6-2/TRBV6-3
cdr3_nt: TGTGCCACCAGCAGAGGCAGTCTTACGGGCTATGAGCAGTTCTTC; cdr3_aa: CATSRGSLTGYEQFF; j_call: TRBJ2-1; clone_size: many; d_call: NA; v_call: TRBV15
cdr3_nt: TGTGCCAGCAGCCAGGTGACAGGGACCGACTATGGCTACACCTTC; cdr3_aa: CASSQVTGTDYGYTF; j_call: TRBJ1-2; clone_size: NA; d_call: TRBD1; v_call: TRBV7-2
cdr3_nt: TGCGCCAGCAGCTTGGGGCTAGCGGAGGGCTACAATGAGCAGTTCTTC; cdr3_aa: CASSLGLAEGYNEQFF; j_call: TRBJ2-1; clone_size: NA; d_call: TRBD2; v_call: TRBV5-1
cdr3_nt: TGTGCCAGCAGTCCGGGACAGGGTTGGTATGGCTACACCTTC; cdr3_aa: CASSPGQGWYGYTF; j_call: TRBJ1-2; clone_size: few; d_call: TRBD1; v_call: TRBV6-6
cdr3_nt: TGTGCCAGCAGCTCGCAGCTCCAAGAGACCCAGTACTTC; cdr3_aa: CASSSQLQETQYF; j_call: TRBJ2-5; clone_size: few; d_call: NA; v_call: TRBV11-2
cdr3_nt: TGTGCCAGCAGCTTCGGGGGAGAGGTCTACGAGCAGTACTTC; cdr3_aa: CASSFGGEVYEQYF; j_call: TRBJ2-7; clone_size: few; d_call: NA; v_call: TRBV7-9
cdr3_nt: TGTGCCAGCAGCCCCTCGAGCGGCTACTCCTACAATGAGCAGTTCTTC; cdr3_aa: CASSPSSGYSYNEQFF; j_call: TRBJ2-1; clone_size: few; d_call: NA; v_call: TRBV9
cdr3_nt: TGTGCCAGCAGCTTGGGATTCGAGCAGTACTTC; cdr3_aa: CASSLGFEQYF; j_call: TRBJ2-7; clone_size: many; d_call: NA; v_call: TRBV11-2
cdr3_nt: TGTGCCACCAGTGTATCCGGCGGGGAGCTGTTTTTT; cdr3_aa: CATSVSGGELFF; j_call: TRBJ2-2; clone_size: few; d_call: NA; v_call: TRBV24-1
cdr3_nt: TGCAGTGCTAGAGGACAGGGGGACACTGAAGCTTTCTTT; cdr3_aa: CSARGQGDTEAFF; j_call: TRBJ1-1; clone_size: few; d_call: TRBD1; v_call: TRBV20-1
cdr3_nt: TGTGCCAGCAGCCAAGATCTTTCCGACATGATACGGGGGTGGGAGACCCAGTACTTC; cdr3_aa: CASSQDLSDMIRGWETQYF; j_call: TRBJ2-5; clone_size: NA; d_call: NA; v_call: TRBV3-1
cdr3_nt: TGTGCCAGCAGTGAATGGTCGGGGAACACTGAAGCTTTCTTT; cdr3_aa: CASSEWSGNTEAFF; j_call: TRBJ1-1; clone_size: NA; d_call: NA; v_call: TRBV2
cdr3_nt: TGTGCCAGCACCGAAGGCCCGGGCTCGGCTTTCTTT; cdr3_aa: CASTEGPGSAFF; j_call: TRBJ1-1; clone_size: NA; d_call: NA; v_call: TRBV11-2
cdr3_nt: TGCGCCAGCAACCGAGGGCAGCCAAAACCCACAGATACGCAGTATTTT; cdr3_aa: CASNRGQPKPTDTQYF; j_call: TRBJ2-3; clone_size: few; d_call: NA; v_call: TRBV10-2
cdr3_nt: TGCGCCACCGGCTCAATGACAGGGGCCGAGCAGTACTTC; cdr3_aa: CATGSMTGAEQYF; j_call: TRBJ2-7; clone_size: NA; d_call: TRBD1; v_call: TRBV4-1